This T cell receptor (beta chain) stems from a study of cytomegalovirus exposure and HLA in healthy donors. Regarding the study as a whole: Presence/absence analyses assumed roughly uniform sequencing depth across donors. Most likely, a cluster of highly shared sequence variants arose as a sequencing artifact.

It was with 60 Vbeta and 13 Jbeta primers that the PCR ran. Repertoires were generated with immunoSEQ multiplex PCR, while TCRdb's copy carries only in-frame clones and drops some. The repertoire holds some 200,000 clones, with over 75% as singletons. This CDR3 region has 15 residues. Germline-derived CDR1 and CDR2 are SGHTS and YDEGEE. V lost 10 bases, J lost 4 bases, and 12 bases stayed unmatched. Points on this clone: Its specificity is not known.

The sequenced material came from PBMCs. This sequence was found in a woman in her 30s in good health and CMV-seronegative. J is TRBJ2-3 and V is TRBV5-8; 10 positions agree with TRBD2. CDR3 amino acids: CAWQAGLAEADTQYF. The CDR3 DNA sequence: TGTGCCTGGCAAGCCGGACTAGCGGAAGCAGATACGCAGTATTTT.